The clone carrying this TCR beta chain was recorded a few times. Its target is not known. Primed by a sample-barcoded 5' primer and a J-beta primer mix, a second PCR proceeded for 7 to 11 cycles. A tag from a template-switch adaptor with 12 random nucleotides marked each cDNA molecule. From the 5' RACE reads, TCRdb called clonotypes with MiXCR, one entry per CDR3 protein. The sample shows 1.5 million to 2 million distinct CDR3 sequences, around 36% of them seen only once. These data are taken from a study of blood T cells in healthy people across ages. Study results and caveats: The long-lived group displayed more naive CD4+ cells, plus higher diversity, than the aged donors did.

There are 15 residues in the CDR3. With 2 bases clipped from V and 6 bases from J, the junction kept 11 bases outside the gene matches. The germline gives CDR1 SGHRS, CDR2 YFSETQ. This sequence joins TRBV5-1 and TRBJ2-7; TRBD1 matches 7 bases. The sequenced sample was blood. The receptor was isolated from a woman aged 25 to 39 in good health. The CDR3: CASSFQTGKSSEQYF. The CDR3 coding sequence is TGCGCCAGCAGCTTTCAGACAGGGAAATCAAGCGAGCAGTACTTC.